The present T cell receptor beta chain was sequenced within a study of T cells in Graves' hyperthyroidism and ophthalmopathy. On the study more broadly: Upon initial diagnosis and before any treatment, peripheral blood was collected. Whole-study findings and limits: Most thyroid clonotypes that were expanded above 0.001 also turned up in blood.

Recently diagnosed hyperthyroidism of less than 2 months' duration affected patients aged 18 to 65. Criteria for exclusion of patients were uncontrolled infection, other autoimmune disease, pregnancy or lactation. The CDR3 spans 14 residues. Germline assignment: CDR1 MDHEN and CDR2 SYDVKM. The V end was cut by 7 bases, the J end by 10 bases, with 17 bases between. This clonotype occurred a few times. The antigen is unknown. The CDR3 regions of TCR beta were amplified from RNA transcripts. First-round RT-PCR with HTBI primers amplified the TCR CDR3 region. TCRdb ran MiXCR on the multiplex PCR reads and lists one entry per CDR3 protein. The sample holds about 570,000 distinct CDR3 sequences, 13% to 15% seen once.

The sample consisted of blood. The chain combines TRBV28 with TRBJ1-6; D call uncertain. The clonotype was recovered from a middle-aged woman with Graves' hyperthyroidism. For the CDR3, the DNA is TGTGCCAGCACCCGAGACCCGGCTGGGTCACCCCTCCACTTT. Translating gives CASTRDPAGSPLHF.